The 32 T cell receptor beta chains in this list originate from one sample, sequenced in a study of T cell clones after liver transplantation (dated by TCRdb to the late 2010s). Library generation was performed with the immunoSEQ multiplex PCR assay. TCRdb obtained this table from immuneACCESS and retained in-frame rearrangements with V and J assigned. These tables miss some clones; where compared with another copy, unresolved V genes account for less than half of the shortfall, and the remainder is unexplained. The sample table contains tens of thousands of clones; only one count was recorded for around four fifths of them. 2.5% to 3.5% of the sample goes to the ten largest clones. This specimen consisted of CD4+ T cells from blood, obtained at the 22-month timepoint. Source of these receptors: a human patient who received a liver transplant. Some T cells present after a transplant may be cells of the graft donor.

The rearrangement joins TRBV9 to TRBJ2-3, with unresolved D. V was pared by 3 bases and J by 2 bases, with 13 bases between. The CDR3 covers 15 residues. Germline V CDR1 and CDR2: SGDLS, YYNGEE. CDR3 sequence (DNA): TGTGCCAGCAGCGCTAACCTTATTCCCACAGATACGCAGTATTTT. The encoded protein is CASSANLIPTDTQYF.

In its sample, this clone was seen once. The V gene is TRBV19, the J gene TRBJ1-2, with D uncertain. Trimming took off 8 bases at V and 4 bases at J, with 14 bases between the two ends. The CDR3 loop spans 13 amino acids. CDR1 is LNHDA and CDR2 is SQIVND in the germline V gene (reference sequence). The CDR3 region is CASSGSQRYGYTF. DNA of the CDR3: TGTGCCAGTTCTGGCTCCCAGCGCTATGGCTACACCTTC.

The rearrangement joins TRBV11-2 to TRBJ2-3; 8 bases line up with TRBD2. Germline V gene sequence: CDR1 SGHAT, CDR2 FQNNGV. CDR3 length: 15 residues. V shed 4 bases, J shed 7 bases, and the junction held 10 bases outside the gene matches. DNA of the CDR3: TGTGCCAGCAGCTCACTAGCGGTGAGAGAAAATACGCAGTATTTT. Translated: CASSSLAVRENTQYF.

CDR3 DNA sequence: TGTGCCAGCAGTTTGATTGATGGCTACACCTTC. It is translated as CASSLIDGYTF. The rearrangement uses TRBV28 and TRBJ1-2; D call uncertain. V was clipped by 3 bases and J by 6 bases, with 5 bases between them. The CDR3 has 11 amino acids. Germline V CDR1 and CDR2: MDHEN, SYDVKM.

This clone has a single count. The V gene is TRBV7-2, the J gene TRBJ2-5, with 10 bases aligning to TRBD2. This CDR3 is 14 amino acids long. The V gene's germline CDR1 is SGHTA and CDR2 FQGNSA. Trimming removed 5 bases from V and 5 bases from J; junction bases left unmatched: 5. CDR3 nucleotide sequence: TGTGCCAGCAGCCGAGCGGGAGGGTATGAGACCCAGTACTTC. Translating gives CASSRAGGYETQYF.

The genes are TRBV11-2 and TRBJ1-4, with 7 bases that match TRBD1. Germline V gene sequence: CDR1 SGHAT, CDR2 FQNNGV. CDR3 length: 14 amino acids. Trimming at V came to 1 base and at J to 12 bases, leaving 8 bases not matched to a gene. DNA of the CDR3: TGTGCCAGCAGCTTAGGACGGTTGGGGACAGAACTGTTTTTT. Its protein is CASSLGRLGTELFF.

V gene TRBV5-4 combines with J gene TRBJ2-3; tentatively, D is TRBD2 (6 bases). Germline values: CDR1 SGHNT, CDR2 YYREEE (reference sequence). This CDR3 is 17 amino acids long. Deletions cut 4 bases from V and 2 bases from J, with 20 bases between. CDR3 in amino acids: CASSPGGSGDVTDTQYF. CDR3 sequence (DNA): TGTGCCAGCAGCCCTGGCGGTAGCGGAGATGTCACAGATACGCAGTATTTT.

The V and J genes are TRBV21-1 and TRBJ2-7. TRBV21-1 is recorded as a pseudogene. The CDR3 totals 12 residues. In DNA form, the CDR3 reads TGTGCCAGCAAGGACGTCCCCTACGAGCAGTACTTC. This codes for CASKDVPYEQYF.

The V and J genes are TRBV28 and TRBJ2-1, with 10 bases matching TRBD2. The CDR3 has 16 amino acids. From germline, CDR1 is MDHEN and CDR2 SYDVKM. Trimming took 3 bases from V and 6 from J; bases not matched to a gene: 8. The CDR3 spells CASSLVRTSGRNEQFF. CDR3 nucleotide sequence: TGTGCCAGCAGTTTGGTAAGGACTAGCGGCCGCAATGAGCAGTTCTTC.

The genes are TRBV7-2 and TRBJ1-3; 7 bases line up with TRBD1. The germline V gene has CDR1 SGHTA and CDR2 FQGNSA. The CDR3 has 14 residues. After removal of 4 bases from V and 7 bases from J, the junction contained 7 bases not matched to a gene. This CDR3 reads CASSSAQQGNTIYF. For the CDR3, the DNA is TGTGCCAGCAGCTCCGCCCAACAGGGGAACACCATATATTTT.

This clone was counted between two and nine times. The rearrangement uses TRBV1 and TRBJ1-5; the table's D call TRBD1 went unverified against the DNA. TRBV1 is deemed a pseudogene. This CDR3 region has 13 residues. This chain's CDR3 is CTSSRGGNQPQHF. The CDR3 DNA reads TGCACCAGCAGCAGGGGTGGCAATCAGCCCCAGCATTTT.

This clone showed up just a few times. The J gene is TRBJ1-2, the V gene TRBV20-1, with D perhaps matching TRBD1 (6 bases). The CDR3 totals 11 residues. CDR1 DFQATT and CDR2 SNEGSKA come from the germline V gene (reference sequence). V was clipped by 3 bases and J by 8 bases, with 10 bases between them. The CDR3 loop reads CSASHGGGYTF. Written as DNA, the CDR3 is TGCAGTGCTAGTCACGGGGGCGGCTACACCTTC.

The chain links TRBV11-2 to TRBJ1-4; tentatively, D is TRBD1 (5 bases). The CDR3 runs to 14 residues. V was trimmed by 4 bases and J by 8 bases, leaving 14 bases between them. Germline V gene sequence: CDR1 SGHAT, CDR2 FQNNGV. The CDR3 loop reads CASSSREEGEKLFF. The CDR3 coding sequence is TGTGCCAGCAGCTCCAGGGAAGAGGGCGAAAAACTGTTTTTT.

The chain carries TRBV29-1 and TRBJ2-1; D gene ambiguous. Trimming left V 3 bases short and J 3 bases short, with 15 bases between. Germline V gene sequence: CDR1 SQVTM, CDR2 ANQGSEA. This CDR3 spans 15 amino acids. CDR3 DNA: TGCAGCGTTGAGGCCCCAAGGGTTATCTACAATGAGCAGTTCTTC. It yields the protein CSVEAPRVIYNEQFF.

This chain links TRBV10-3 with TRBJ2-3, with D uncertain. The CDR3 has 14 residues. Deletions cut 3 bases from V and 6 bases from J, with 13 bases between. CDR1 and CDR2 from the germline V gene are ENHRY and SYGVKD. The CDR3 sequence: CAISDRSSSDTQYF. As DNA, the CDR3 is TGTGCCATCAGTGACCGATCTTCTTCGGATACGCAGTATTTT.

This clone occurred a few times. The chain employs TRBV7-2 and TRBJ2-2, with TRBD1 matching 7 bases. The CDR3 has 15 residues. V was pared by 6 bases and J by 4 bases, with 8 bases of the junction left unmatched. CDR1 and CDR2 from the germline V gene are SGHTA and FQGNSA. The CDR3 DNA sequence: TGTGCCAGCAGGTTGACAGGGATACGCACCGGGGAGCTGTTTTTT. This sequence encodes CASRLTGIRTGELFF.

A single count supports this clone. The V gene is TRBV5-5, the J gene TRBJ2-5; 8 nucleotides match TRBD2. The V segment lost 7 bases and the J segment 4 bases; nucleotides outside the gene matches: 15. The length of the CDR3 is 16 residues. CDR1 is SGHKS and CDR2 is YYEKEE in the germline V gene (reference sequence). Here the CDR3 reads CASHPPSSGGVETQYF. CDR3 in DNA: TGTGCCAGCCACCCCCCATCCTCCGGGGGGGTAGAGACCCAGTACTTC.

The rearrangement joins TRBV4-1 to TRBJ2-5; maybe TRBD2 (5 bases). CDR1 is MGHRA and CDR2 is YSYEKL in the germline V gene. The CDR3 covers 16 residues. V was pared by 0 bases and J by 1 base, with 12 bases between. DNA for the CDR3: TGCGCCAGCAGCCAAGATCTAAGGAGCGGCCAAGAGACCCAGTACTTC. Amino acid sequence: CASSQDLRSGQETQYF.

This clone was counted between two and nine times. The CDR3 is CASSPGQGEADTQYF. CDR3 bases: TGTGCCAGCAGCCCCGGACAGGGAGAAGCAGATACGCAGTATTTT. V gene TRBV11-3 combines with J gene TRBJ2-3; 8 bases are a match to TRBD1. This CDR3 comprises 15 residues. Per the germline V gene, CDR1 is SGHNT and CDR2 is YENEEA. V gave up 5 bases and J gave up 4 bases; unmatched junction bases: 8.

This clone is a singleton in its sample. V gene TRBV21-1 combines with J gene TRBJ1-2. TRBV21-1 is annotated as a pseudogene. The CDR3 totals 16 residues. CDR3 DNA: TGTGCCAGCAGCAAGTCTCAGGAGATAGCTAACTATGGCTACACCTTC. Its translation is CASSKSQEIANYGYTF.

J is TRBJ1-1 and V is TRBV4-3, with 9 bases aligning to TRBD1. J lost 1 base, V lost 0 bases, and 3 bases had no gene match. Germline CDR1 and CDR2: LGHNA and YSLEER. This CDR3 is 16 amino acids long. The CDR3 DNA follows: TGCGCCAGCAGCCAAGAGGGACAGGGTGGGAACACTGAAGCTTTCTTT. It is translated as CASSQEGQGGNTEAFF.

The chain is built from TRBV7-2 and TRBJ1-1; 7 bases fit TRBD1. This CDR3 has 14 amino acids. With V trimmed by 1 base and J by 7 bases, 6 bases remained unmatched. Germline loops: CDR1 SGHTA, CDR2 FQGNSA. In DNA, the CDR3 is TGTGCCAGCAGCTTAGTGAGGGGGCATGGTGAAGCTTTCTTT. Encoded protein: CASSLVRGHGEAFF.

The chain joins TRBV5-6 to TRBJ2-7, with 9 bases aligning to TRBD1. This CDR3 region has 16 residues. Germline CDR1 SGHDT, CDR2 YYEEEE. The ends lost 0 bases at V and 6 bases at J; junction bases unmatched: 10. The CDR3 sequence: CASSLAWGQGMGEQYF. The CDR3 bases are TGTGCCAGCAGCTTGGCCTGGGGACAGGGAATGGGCGAGCAGTACTTC.

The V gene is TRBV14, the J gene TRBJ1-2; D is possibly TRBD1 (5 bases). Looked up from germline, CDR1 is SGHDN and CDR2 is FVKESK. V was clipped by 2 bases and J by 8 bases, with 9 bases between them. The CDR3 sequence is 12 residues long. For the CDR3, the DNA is TGTGCCAGCAGCCAAAGGGGCCGAGGCTACACCTTC. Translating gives CASSQRGRGYTF.

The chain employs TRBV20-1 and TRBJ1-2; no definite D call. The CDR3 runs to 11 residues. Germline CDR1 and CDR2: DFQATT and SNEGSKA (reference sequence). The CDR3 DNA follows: TGCAGCGCGAGGCTTGGGTATGGCTACACCTTC. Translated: CSARLGYGYTF.

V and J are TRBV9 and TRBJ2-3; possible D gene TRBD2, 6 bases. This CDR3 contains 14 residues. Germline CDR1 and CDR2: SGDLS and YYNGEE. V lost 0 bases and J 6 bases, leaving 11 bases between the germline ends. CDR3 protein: CASSVGLAGDTQYF. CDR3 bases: TGTGCCAGCAGCGTAGGGCTTGCGGGGGATACGCAGTATTTT.

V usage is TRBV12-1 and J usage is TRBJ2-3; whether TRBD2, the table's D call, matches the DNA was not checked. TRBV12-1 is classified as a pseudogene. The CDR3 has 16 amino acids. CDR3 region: CASSFTGGGGTDTQYF. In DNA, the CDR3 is TGTGCCAGCAGCTTCACAGGCGGGGGGGGCACAGATACGCAGTATTTT.

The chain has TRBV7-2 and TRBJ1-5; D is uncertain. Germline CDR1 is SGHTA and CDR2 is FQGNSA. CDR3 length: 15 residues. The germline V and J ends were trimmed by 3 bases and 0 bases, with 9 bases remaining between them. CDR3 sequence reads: CASSLTQSSNQPQHF. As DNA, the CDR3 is TGTGCCAGCAGCTTGACTCAGAGTAGCAATCAGCCCCAGCATTTT.

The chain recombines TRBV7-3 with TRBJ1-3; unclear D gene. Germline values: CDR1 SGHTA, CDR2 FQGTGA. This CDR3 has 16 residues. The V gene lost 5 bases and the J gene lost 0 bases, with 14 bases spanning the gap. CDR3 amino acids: CASSTPPDGSGNTIYF. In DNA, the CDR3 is TGTGCCAGCAGCACTCCTCCGGACGGCTCTGGAAACACCATATATTTT.

CDR3 region: CASSQDVGVETQYF. In DNA form, the CDR3 reads TGCGCCAGCAGCCAAGATGTGGGTGTCGAGACCCAGTACTTC. The chain employs TRBV4-1 and TRBJ2-5; no clear D gene. The CDR3 spans 14 residues. The germline gives CDR1 MGHRA, CDR2 YSYEKL. The V end lost 0 bases, the J end lost 5 bases, and 10 bases lay between the germline ends.

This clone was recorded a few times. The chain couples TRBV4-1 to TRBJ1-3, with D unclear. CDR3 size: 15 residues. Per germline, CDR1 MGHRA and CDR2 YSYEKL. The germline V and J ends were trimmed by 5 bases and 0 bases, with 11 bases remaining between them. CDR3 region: CASSTHTFSGNTIYF. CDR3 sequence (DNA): TGCGCCAGCAGCACCCATACATTCTCTGGAAACACCATATATTTT.

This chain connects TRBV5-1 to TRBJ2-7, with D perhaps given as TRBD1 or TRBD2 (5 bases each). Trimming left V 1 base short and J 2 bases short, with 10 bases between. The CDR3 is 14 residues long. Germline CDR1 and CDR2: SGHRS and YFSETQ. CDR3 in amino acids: CASSLRGDPYEQYF. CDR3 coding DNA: TGCGCCAGCAGCTTGAGAGGGGATCCCTACGAGCAGTACTTC.